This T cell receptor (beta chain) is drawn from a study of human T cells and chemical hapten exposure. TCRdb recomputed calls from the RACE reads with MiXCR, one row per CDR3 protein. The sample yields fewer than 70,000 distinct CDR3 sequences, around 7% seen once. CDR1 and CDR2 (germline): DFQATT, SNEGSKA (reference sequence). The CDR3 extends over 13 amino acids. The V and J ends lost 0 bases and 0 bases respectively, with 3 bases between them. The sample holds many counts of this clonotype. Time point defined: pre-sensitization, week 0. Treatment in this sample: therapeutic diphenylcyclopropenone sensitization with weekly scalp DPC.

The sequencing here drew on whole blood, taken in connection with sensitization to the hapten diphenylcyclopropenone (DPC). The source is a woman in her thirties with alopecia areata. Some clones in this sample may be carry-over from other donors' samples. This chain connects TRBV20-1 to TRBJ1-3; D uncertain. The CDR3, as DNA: TGCAGTGCTAGAGAAAACTCTGGAAACACCATATATTTT. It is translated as CSARENSGNTIYF.